Listed here are 30 T cell receptor beta chains from one sample, sequenced in a study of blood T cell repertoires in COVID-19. Generated by immunoSEQ multiplex PCR, the TCRdb table keeps only in-frame clones and is missing some. This sample has just under 350,000 clones, with roughly 89% found just once. Input material: peripheral blood. These receptors were taken from a woman younger than 30 who had recovered from COVID-19.

CDR3 nucleotides: TGTGCCTGGAGGCCGCCCCCCAGGGAAGCTTTCTTT. This gives the protein CAWRPPPREAFF. This chain joins TRBV30 and TRBJ1-1, with no clear D. The germline V gene encodes CDR1 GTSNPN and CDR2 SVGIG (reference sequence). V was shortened by 3 bases and J by 8 bases, with 13 bases between the two germline ends. This CDR3 is 12 amino acids long. Complete variable domain (other parts from reference TRBV30 and TRBJ1-1): SQTIHQWPATLVQPVGSPLSLECTVEGTSNPNLYWYRQAAGRGLQLLFYSVGIGQISSEVPQNLSASRPQDRQFILSSKKLLLSDSGFYLCAWRPPPREAFFGQGTRLTVV.

The chain links TRBV19 to TRBJ1-5; D gene ambiguous. Trimming stripped 6 bases from V and 6 bases from J, with 12 bases between. The CDR3 spans 13 residues. The germline V gene has CDR1 LNHDA and CDR2 SQIVND (reference sequence). The CDR3 nucleotides read TGTGCCAGTAGAGAGGGTGTCGGTCAGCCCCAGCATTTT. Encoded protein: CASREGVGQPQHF.

The V call is TRBV24-1, the J call TRBJ2-5; possibly TRBD2 for D (5 bases). Germline-derived CDR1 and CDR2 are KGHDR and SFDVKD. CDR3 length equals 16 residues. V dropped 3 bases and J dropped 5 bases, with 18 bases sitting between them. The chain's CDR3 is CATSDLSGSGGETQYF. For the CDR3, the DNA is TGTGCCACCAGTGATCTGAGCGGTTCGGGCGGGGAGACCCAGTACTTC.

This chain connects TRBV30 to TRBJ1-2, with TRBD1 identical over 9 bases. Germline V lookup: CDR1 GTSNPN, CDR2 SVGIG (reference sequence). The J segment lost 12 bases and the V segment lost 4 bases, leaving 9 bases of the junction unmatched. This CDR3 contains 12 residues. The CDR3 bases are TGTGCCTGGACCTTGGGACAGGGAGAGAACACCTTC. It translates to CAWTLGQGENTF.

The chain is built from TRBV3-1 (or the pseudogene TRBV3-2) and TRBJ2-3, with D unclear. V was trimmed by 2 bases and J by 0 bases, leaving 3 bases between them. The CDR3 totals 13 residues. CDR1 and CDR2 (germline): LGHDT, YNNKEL (reference sequence). This CDR3 reads CASSQPSTDTQYF. For the CDR3, the DNA is TGTGCCAGCAGCCAACCGAGCACAGATACGCAGTATTTT.

A single count supports this clone. The CDR3 region is CASSLYGTGIRNEQFF. In nucleotides, the CDR3 is TGTGCCAGCAGCTTATACGGGACAGGGATCAGAAATGAGCAGTTCTTC. V gene TRBV7-9 combines with J gene TRBJ2-1; TRBD1 agrees at 9 bases. Germline values: CDR1 SEHNR, CDR2 FQNEAQ (reference sequence). The CDR3 consists of 16 residues. J gave up 7 bases and V 2 bases, and 9 bases lay outside the gene matches. Full variable domain (outside the CDR3, taken from reference TRBV7-9 and TRBJ2-1): DTGVSQNPRHKITKRGQNVTFRCDPISEHNRLYWYRQTLGQGPEFLTYFQNEAQLEKSRLLSDRFSAERPKGSFSTLEIQRTEQGDSAMYLCASSLYGTGIRNEQFFGPGTRLTVL.

This chain links TRBV25-1 with TRBJ1-2; D is possibly TRBD1 (6 bases). V lost 6 bases and J lost 5, with 19 bases in between. The CDR3 spans 15 residues. Germline V gene sequence: CDR1 MGHDK, CDR2 SYGVNS. CDR3 sequence: CASSAREGHPYGYTF. CDR3 coding DNA: TGTGCCAGCAGCGCTCGCGAGGGACACCCATATGGCTACACCTTC.

The V gene is TRBV19, the J gene TRBJ1-2, with 8 bases identical to TRBD1. The CDR3 totals 14 residues. Trimming cost V 9 bases and J 2 bases; bases outside gene matches: 8. CDR1 is LNHDA, CDR2 SQIVND, per germline (reference sequence). This CDR3 is CASLPGQVNYGYTF. The DNA of the CDR3 is TGTGCCAGCCTTCCGGGACAGGTGAACTATGGCTACACCTTC. Full variable domain (missing parts from reference TRBV19 and TRBJ1-2): DGGITQSPKYLFRKEGQNVTLSCEQNLNHDAMYWYRQDPGQGLRLIYYSQIVNDFQKGDIAEGYSVSREKKESFPLTVTSAQKNPTAFYLCASLPGQVNYGYTFGSGTRLTVV.

The rearrangement joins TRBV25-1 to TRBJ2-5; tentative D call: TRBD1 (5 bases). Germline V lookup: CDR1 MGHDK, CDR2 SYGVNS. This CDR3 spans 15 amino acids. V was clipped by 6 bases and J by 4 bases, with 18 bases between them. The CDR3 DNA sequence: TGTGCCAGCAGGTGGTCGGTAGGGGTGGGAGAGACCCAGTACTTC. Its protein is CASRWSVGVGETQYF.

This chain links TRBV5-1 with TRBJ1-2; 8 bases map to TRBD1. The V gene's germline CDR1 is SGHRS and CDR2 YFSETQ. This CDR3 has 16 residues. The J segment lost 4 bases and the V segment lost 1 base, leaving 9 bases of the junction unmatched. The CDR3 region has the DNA TGCGCCAGCAGCTTGACAGGGGGAGAGCCCTCCTATGGCTACACCTTC. Encoded protein: CASSLTGGEPSYGYTF. Looking up the rest from reference TRBV5-1 and TRBJ1-2 gives the full variable domain: KAGVTQTPRYLIKTRGQQVTLSCSPISGHRSVSWYQQTPGQGLQFLFEYFSETQRNKGNFPGRFSGRQFSNSRSEMNVSTLELGDSALYLCASSLTGGEPSYGYTFGSGTRLTVV.

The chain joins TRBV13 to TRBJ2-7; D is possibly TRBD1 (6 bases). Trimming left V 1 base short and J 5 bases short, with 9 bases between. The germline CDR1 and CDR2 sequences are PRHDT and FYEKMQ (reference sequence). The CDR3 is 13 amino acids. In nucleotides, the CDR3 is TGTGCCAGCAGCTTAGTAGGGGGTCACGAGCAGTACGTC. It codes for CASSLVGGHEQYV.

V and J are TRBV19 and TRBJ1-5; D not certain. The V end lost 5 bases, the J end lost 2 bases, and 13 bases lay between the germline ends. This CDR3 comprises 15 residues. Germline loops: CDR1 LNHDA, CDR2 SQIVND (reference sequence). For the CDR3, the DNA is TGTGCCAGTAGTGTGACATTCGTGGGCAATCAGCCCCAGCATTTT. Amino acids: CASSVTFVGNQPQHF.

This chain uses TRBV12-3 or TRBV12-4 with TRBJ1-1; D unclear. This CDR3 is 12 amino acids long. With 6 bases removed from V and 4 bases from J, the gap between germline ends came to 9 bases. Here the CDR3 reads CASSQRITEAFF. The CDR3 DNA is TGTGCCAGCAGCCAGAGGATCACTGAAGCTTTCTTT.

The rearrangement uses TRBV7-6 and TRBJ2-3; 8 nucleotides line up with TRBD2. This CDR3 comprises 17 residues. Unmatched junction bases numbered 9, after V lost 0 bases and J lost 4 bases. Germline assignment: CDR1 SGHVS and CDR2 FNYEAQ. CDR3 sequence: CASSLAAGGVYADTQYF. Here the CDR3 DNA reads TGTGCCAGCAGCTTAGCGGCCGGGGGGGTTTACGCAGATACGCAGTATTTT. The complete variable domain, with remaining parts taken from reference TRBV7-6 and TRBJ2-3, reads GAGVSQSPRYKVTKRGQDVALRCDPISGHVSLYWYRQALGQGPEFLTYFNYEAQQDKSGLPNDRFSAERPEGSISTLTIQRTEQRDSAMYRCASSLAAGGVYADTQYFGPGTRLTVL.

The chain is built from TRBV7-2 and TRBJ1-6; D gene uncertain. From germline, CDR1 is SGHTA and CDR2 FQGNSA. The length of the CDR3 is 15 residues. V was clipped by 1 base and J by 9 bases, with 13 bases between them. The CDR3 here is CASSLGLVAGSPLHF. The CDR3 bases are TGTGCCAGCAGCTTAGGGCTTGTGGCTGGTTCACCCCTCCACTTT. Filled out from reference TRBV7-2 and TRBJ1-6, the complete variable domain reads GAGVSQSPSNKVTEKGKDVELRCDPISGHTALYWYRQSLGQGLEFLIYFQGNSAPDKSGLPSDRFSAERTGGSVSTLTIQRTQQEDSAVYLCASSLGLVAGSPLHFGNGTRLTVT.

This sequence joins TRBV30 and TRBJ1-6; D perhaps matches TRBD1 (6 bases). The CDR3 consists of 14 residues. Per germline, CDR1 GTSNPN and CDR2 SVGIG (reference sequence). Trimming left V 3 bases short and J 6 bases short, with 12 bases between. In nucleotides, the CDR3 is TGTGCCTGGAGCTTCAGGGGATCTAATTCACCCCTCCACTTT. It encodes CAWSFRGSNSPLHF.

This clone is a singleton in its sample. The chain uses TRBV5-6 and TRBJ2-1, with D perhaps matching TRBD1 (6 bases). Germline lookup yields CDR1 SGHDT and CDR2 YYEEEE. This CDR3 has 15 amino acids. Between the trimmed V and J ends, which lost 1 base and 3 bases, there was a span of 11 bases. CDR3 bases: TGTGCCAGCAGCTTGTGGCAGGGGTTCTACAATGAGCAGTTCTTC. Encoded protein: CASSLWQGFYNEQFF.

The V and J genes are TRBV10-3 and TRBJ2-3; possibly TRBD1 for D (5 bases). Germline values: CDR1 ENHRY, CDR2 SYGVKD. The CDR3 is made up of 14 amino acids. Trimming took 4 bases from V and 0 from J, leaving 8 bases between them. This CDR3 is CAISVQGSTDTQYF. CDR3 coding DNA: TGTGCCATCAGTGTCCAGGGTAGCACAGATACGCAGTATTTT.

The chain has TRBV12-3 or TRBV12-4 and TRBJ2-3; no definite D call. The CDR3 runs to 12 residues. V lost 3 bases and J lost 6, with 7 bases in between. Written as DNA, the CDR3 is TGTGCCAGCAGTTTTACGGTGGATACGCAGTATTTT. Protein: CASSFTVDTQYF.

The rearrangement links TRBV15 to TRBJ1-5; D perhaps matches TRBD1 (5 bases). From germline, CDR1 is LNHNV and CDR2 YYDKDF (reference sequence). The CDR3 runs 20 residues. The V end was cut by 0 bases, the J end by 3 bases, with 24 bases between. The CDR3 loop is CATSRDRRYGGGMVNQPQHF. CDR3 in DNA: TGTGCCACCAGCAGAGATCGCCGTTACGGGGGGGGGATGGTCAATCAGCCCCAGCATTTT.

The chain uses TRBV2 and TRBJ2-1; 14 bases fit TRBD2. Per germline, CDR1 SNHLY and CDR2 FYNNEI. Trimming cost V 6 bases and J 4 bases; bases outside gene matches: 2. The CDR3 has 15 residues. CDR3 in amino acids: CASRGTSGGYNEQFF. DNA for the CDR3: TGTGCCAGCAGGGGGACTAGCGGGGGATACAATGAGCAGTTCTTC. Full variable domain (remainder filled in from reference TRBV2 and TRBJ2-1): EPEVTQTPSHQVTQMGQEVILRCVPISNHLYFYWYRQILGQKVEFLVSFYNNEISEKSEIFDDQFSVERPDGSNFTLKIRSTKLEDSAMYFCASRGTSGGYNEQFFGPGTRLTVL.

The chain carries TRBV11-3 and TRBJ2-1; 14 nucleotides line up with TRBD2. V gave up 4 bases and J gave up 9 bases; unmatched junction bases: 11. Germline CDR1 SGHNT, CDR2 YENEEA. The CDR3 loop spans 17 amino acids. CDR3 coding DNA: TGTGCCAGCAGCTCCGGGACTAGCGGGAGTATTTATGGTGAGCAGTTCTTC. This codes for CASSSGTSGSIYGEQFF.

This clone has just one count. This chain links TRBV2 with TRBJ2-7; the match to TRBD1 covers 8 bases. After removal of 4 bases from V and 5 bases from J, the junction contained 1 base not matched to a gene. The CDR3 is 12 residues long. Germline assignment: CDR1 SNHLY and CDR2 FYNNEI. The CDR3 sequence is CASSGQGHEQYV. As DNA, the CDR3 is TGTGCCAGCAGTGGACAGGGGCACGAGCAGTACGTC.

The V and J genes are TRBV7-2 and TRBJ2-1, with 13 bases fitting TRBD2. Germline V gene sequence: CDR1 SGHTA, CDR2 FQGNSA. V was clipped by 1 base and J by 7 bases; unmatched bases: 7. The CDR3 extends over 17 amino acids. The CDR3 region is CASSLEGGTSGTNEQFF. The CDR3 DNA sequence: TGTGCCAGCAGCTTAGAAGGGGGGACTAGCGGGACGAATGAGCAGTTCTTC.

The chain joins TRBV6-2 or TRBV6-3 to TRBJ2-5; 10 bases align to TRBD2. This CDR3 has 16 amino acids. V was clipped by 1 base and J by 3 bases; unmatched bases: 5. Germline lookup yields CDR1 MNHEY and CDR2 SVGEGT. This chain's CDR3 is CASSYWTSGIKETQYF. The CDR3 region has the DNA TGTGCCAGCAGTTACTGGACTAGCGGTATCAAAGAGACCCAGTACTTC.

The chain employs TRBV5-1 and TRBJ2-3, with D maybe TRBD2 (5 bases). V lost 2 bases and J lost 0, with 22 bases in between. The CDR3 length is 19 residues. Germline loops: CDR1 SGHRS, CDR2 YFSETQ. Here the CDR3 reads CASSFSLEWERFSTDTQYF. CDR3 coding DNA: TGCGCCAGCAGCTTTAGTCTCGAGTGGGAGCGGTTTAGCACAGATACGCAGTATTTT.

This chain uses TRBV3-1 (or the pseudogene TRBV3-2) with TRBJ2-1, with a possible D match to TRBD2 (6 bases). V shed 3 bases and J shed 1 base, with 13 bases lying between them. Germline CDR1 is LGHDT and CDR2 is YNNKEL (reference sequence). The CDR3 runs 16 residues. CDR3: CASSHERLASYNEQFF. The CDR3 region has the DNA TGTGCCAGCAGCCATGAGCGGCTAGCGTCCTACAATGAGCAGTTCTTC.

With respect to this clone: The same CDR3 is also encoded by other DNA sequences in this sample. This chain uses TRBV30 with TRBJ1-3; D gene unclear. CDR3 size: 12 residues. Trimming cost V 3 bases and J 2 bases, with 5 bases left between them. Looked up from germline, CDR1 is GTSNPN and CDR2 is SVGIG (reference sequence). The DNA for the CDR3 is TGTGCCTGGAGCCCGGCTGGAAACACCATATATTTT. Protein sequence: CAWSPAGNTIYF.

The CDR3 loop is CASSPQGARGYTF. In nucleotides, the CDR3 is TGTGCCAGCAGTCCACAGGGGGCGAGGGGCTACACCTTC. The V gene is TRBV27, the J gene TRBJ1-2; TRBD1 matches 9 bases. The CDR3 totals 13 residues. V lost 5 bases and J lost 8; bases outside the gene matches: 6. Germline V gene lookup returns CDR1 MNHEY and CDR2 SMNVEV (reference sequence).

This chain's CDR3 is CASSEKGATDTQYF. The CDR3 DNA follows: TGTGCCAGCAGTGAAAAGGGGGCCACAGATACGCAGTATTTT. The rearrangement uses TRBV6-4 and TRBJ2-3; TRBD1 matches at 7 bases. J was trimmed by 2 bases and V by 3 bases; bases with no gene match: 2. This CDR3 contains 14 residues. Germline V gene data show CDR1 as MRHNA and CDR2 as SNTAGT.